This TCR beta chain was retrieved from a study of Ad26.COV2.S vaccination and SARS-CoV-2 variants. CDR1 and CDR2 (germline): LNHDA, SQIVND (reference sequence). Trimming stripped 1 base from V and 4 bases from J, with 13 bases between. CDR3 length: 15 amino acids. Treatment reported: about 20 received Ad26.COV2.S at low or high dose, single or two shots; several received placebo; per-sample allocation not given. Day 63 following the first vaccine or placebo injection was when the samples were taken. Libraries were prepared by immunoSEQ multiplex PCR; TCRdb keeps only in-frame clonotypes and omits some of them. The data show under 550,000 clones, more than 80% seen once.

This specimen was peripheral blood, taken in a trial of Ad26.COV2.S vaccine versus placebo. The receptor was derived from a person aged 18 to 59 who received the Ad26.COV2.S COVID-19 vaccine or a placebo. V is TRBV19 and J is TRBJ2-5, with no clear D. Written as DNA, the CDR3 is TGTGCCAGTAGTATAGGGGCCTTAGGCGTAGAGACCCAGTACTTC. Translating it yields CASSIGALGVETQYF.